The text below deals with one T cell receptor beta chain. Clinical histories supplied by participants themselves formed the basis of cohort assignment. This specimen belongs to a study of blood T cell repertoires in COVID-19. Looked up from germline, CDR1 is KGHSH and CDR2 is LQKENI. With 6 bases clipped from V and 11 bases from J, the junction kept 13 bases outside the gene matches. This CDR3 spans 15 amino acids. Method: immunoSEQ multiplex PCR; TCRdb's copy keeps in-frame clones and lacks some. The sample shows about 330,000 clones, around nine tenths of them seen only once. The chain uses TRBV18 and TRBJ1-4; 9 nucleotides line up with TRBD1. The receptor was derived from a woman aged 25 to 39 who had recovered from COVID-19. Sequencing was carried out using PBMCs or T cells enriched from blood (not recorded which). The CDR3 sequence is CASSPPGDRGNKLFF. The CDR3 nucleotides are TGTGCCAGCTCCCCCCCTGGAGACAGGGGGAATAAACTGTTTTTT. Variable domain in full (rest from reference TRBV18 and TRBJ1-4): NAGVMQNPRHLVRRRGQEARLRCSPMKGHSHVYWYRQLPEEGLKFMVYLQKENIIDESGMPKERFSAEFPKEGPSILRIQQVVRGDSAAYFCASSPPGDRGNKLFFGSGTQLSVL.